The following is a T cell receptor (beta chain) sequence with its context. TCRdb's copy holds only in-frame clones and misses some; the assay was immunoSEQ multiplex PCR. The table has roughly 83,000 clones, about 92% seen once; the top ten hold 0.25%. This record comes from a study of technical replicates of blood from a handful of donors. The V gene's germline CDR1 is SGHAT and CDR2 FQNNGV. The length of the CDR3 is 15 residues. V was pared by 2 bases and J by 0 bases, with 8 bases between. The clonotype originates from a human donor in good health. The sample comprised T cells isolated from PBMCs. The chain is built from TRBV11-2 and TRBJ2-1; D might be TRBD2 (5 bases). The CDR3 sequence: CASSLNRDSYNEQFF. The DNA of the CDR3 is TGTGCCAGCAGCTTAAATCGGGACTCCTACAATGAGCAGTTCTTC.